Shown below are 10 T cell receptor beta chains from a single sample sequenced in a study of blood T cell repertoires in COVID-19. Clones were read by immunoSEQ multiplex PCR, and TCRdb kept only the in-frame ones, dropping some. The sample has about 57,000 clones, 82% seen once; the top ten hold roughly 22%. Sequencing was carried out using peripheral blood. These receptors all stem from a woman aged 60 to 75 with acute or convalescent COVID-19.

The rearrangement links TRBV7-6 to TRBJ1-6; 7 positions agree with TRBD1. Germline CDR1 is SGHVS and CDR2 is FNYEAQ. CDR3 length: 15 amino acids. J was trimmed by 6 bases and V by 5 bases; bases with no gene match: 7. CDR3 DNA sequence: TGTGCCAGCAGCCCATGGACAGGTTCTAATTCACCCCTCCACTTT. Its translation is CASSPWTGSNSPLHF. The full variable domain, rest sourced from reference TRBV7-6 and TRBJ1-6, is GAGVSQSPRYKVTKRGQDVALRCDPISGHVSLYWYRQALGQGPEFLTYFNYEAQQDKSGLPNDRFSAERPEGSISTLTIQRTEQRDSAMYRCASSPWTGSNSPLHFGNGTRLTVT.

V is TRBV2 and J is TRBJ1-1; D is uncertain. Germline lookup yields CDR1 SNHLY and CDR2 FYNNEI. Trimming pared 7 bases from V and 0 bases from J, leaving 12 bases between. The CDR3 sequence is 14 residues long. The DNA for the CDR3 is TGTGCCAGCACCGCTGGAGAGATGAACACTGAAGCTTTCTTT. It encodes CASTAGEMNTEAFF.

This rearrangement joins TRBV19 to TRBJ2-1, with 8 nucleotides matching TRBD2. Germline values: CDR1 LNHDA, CDR2 SQIVND (reference sequence). Losses at the gene ends were 3 bases for V and 4 bases for J; bases not matched to a gene: 8. This CDR3 contains 16 residues. The CDR3 is CASSIVGGGIYNEQFF. The DNA of the CDR3 is TGTGCCAGTAGTATTGTGGGCGGGGGGATATACAATGAGCAGTTCTTC.

This chain uses TRBV7-9 with TRBJ2-7; 10 bases line up with TRBD2. Trimming at V came to 1 base and at J to 2 bases, leaving 5 bases not matched to a gene. CDR1 and CDR2 from the germline V gene are SEHNR and FQNEAQ (reference sequence). The CDR3 is 16 residues long. CDR3 in DNA: TGTGCCAGCAGCTTAGTAGGAGCGGGAGGGCCCTACGAGCAGTACTTC. It specifies CASSLVGAGGPYEQYF.

The J gene is TRBJ1-1, the V gene TRBV6-5; maybe TRBD1 (6 bases). Looked up from germline, CDR1 is MNHEY and CDR2 is SVGAGI. The CDR3 sequence is 12 residues long. Between the trimmed V and J ends, which lost 10 bases and 1 base, there was a span of 10 bases. CDR3 nucleotide sequence: TGTGCCACCAGGACAGCGAACACTGAAGCTTTCTTT. It yields the protein CATRTANTEAFF.

The chain joins TRBV5-4 to TRBJ2-2, with D maybe TRBD2 (6 bases). Germline loops: CDR1 SGHNT, CDR2 YYREEE (reference sequence). The CDR3 spans 17 residues. Between the trimmed V and J ends, which lost 3 bases and 6 bases, there was a span of 21 bases. The CDR3 loop is CASSSTRDSLKAGELFF. In DNA form, the CDR3 reads TGTGCCAGCAGCTCCACCCGGGACTCCCTAAAGGCCGGGGAGCTGTTTTTT. The whole variable domain, filled in from reference TRBV5-4 and TRBJ2-2, reads ETGVTQSPTHLIKTRGQQVTLRCSSQSGHNTVSWYQQALGQGPQFIFQYYREEENGRGNFPPRFSGLQFPNYSSELNVNALELDDSALYLCASSSTRDSLKAGELFFGEGSRLTVL.

The chain carries TRBV24-1 and TRBJ2-3; 10 nucleotides agree with TRBD1. CDR1 and CDR2 from the germline V gene are KGHDR and SFDVKD. This CDR3 spans 15 amino acids. V dropped 6 bases and J dropped 5; count of bases not matched to a gene: 7. CDR3 nucleotides: TGTGCCACCAGTTCCGGGACAGGGGCGGGAGATACGCAGTATTTT. Protein sequence: CATSSGTGAGDTQYF.

The V and J genes are TRBV7-2 and TRBJ1-2; D possibly corresponds to TRBD1 (5 bases). V was cut by 3 bases and J by 13 bases, with 15 bases left in between. The CDR3 covers 12 residues. Looked up from germline, CDR1 is SGHTA and CDR2 is FQGNSA. CDR3 residues: CASSLYNRQSTF. The CDR3 DNA sequence: TGTGCCAGCAGCTTGTATAACCGACAGAGCACCTTC.

The V and J genes are TRBV29-1 and TRBJ2-3, with 8 positions matching TRBD2. Trimming at V came to 4 bases and at J to 5 bases, leaving 5 bases not matched to a gene. Per germline, CDR1 SQVTM and CDR2 ANQGSEA. This CDR3 has 13 residues. In DNA, the CDR3 is TGCAGCGTTGTTAGCGGGGTCGGAGATACGCAGTATTTT. It translates to CSVVSGVGDTQYF.

The rearrangement uses TRBV10-3 and TRBJ1-2; D is undetermined. V was clipped by 6 bases and J by 3 bases, with 11 bases between them. This CDR3 spans 13 amino acids. Germline assignment: CDR1 ENHRY and CDR2 SYGVKD. CDR3 residues: CAIRSDSDYGYTF. CDR3 in DNA: TGTGCCATCAGATCGGACTCGGACTATGGCTACACCTTC.